This TCR beta chain was sequenced for a study of cytomegalovirus exposure and HLA in healthy donors. V shed 6 bases and J 4 bases; nucleotides not matched to a gene: 9. Germline loops: CDR1 SNHLY, CDR2 FYNNEI. The CDR3 runs to 15 residues. A remark on this clone: The antigen is unknown.

PCR employed 60 Vbeta and 13 Jbeta primers. The data were produced by immunoSEQ multiplex PCR, yet TCRdb's version contains in-frame clones alone and is incomplete. The sample lists roughly 180,000 clones, around 85% occurring once. Study observations and caveats: Most of the CMV-associated TCR beta chains (in a later analysis) appeared to be HLA-restricted. Near-uniform donor sequencing depth was presumed by presence/absence analyses.

Unrecorded immune exposures were likely, despite nominal health at sampling. The material sequenced was PBMCs. V gene TRBV2 combines with J gene TRBJ2-3; 8 positions agree with TRBD1. The origin of this receptor is a boy between 2 and 10 years old in good health and CMV-seronegative. This chain's CDR3 is CASRDRVGLSDTQYF. CDR3 bases: TGTGCCAGCAGGGACAGGGTGGGTCTTTCAGATACGCAGTATTTT.